This T cell receptor (beta chain) was sequenced for a study of long-term antiretroviral therapy in people with HIV. The immunoSEQ assay was v3.0, run at survey level. The data were produced by immunoSEQ multiplex PCR, yet TCRdb's version contains in-frame clones alone and is incomplete. The data hold 20,000 to 25,000 clones, with around 80% observed a single time. The V gene's germline CDR1 is MNHEY and CDR2 SVGAGI. The CDR3 sequence is 15 residues long. The trim removed 2 bases at V and 5 bases at J, leaving 6 bases unmatched. The table lists this clone with a count of one. The specimen comprised unsorted PBMCs, sampled 2.9 years after starting antiretroviral therapy. The sequence derives from a woman aged 30 to 39 with HIV. This chain joins TRBV6-5 and TRBJ2-1, with TRBD1 matching over 7 bases. The CDR3 sequence: CASSYGQGVHNEQFF. The CDR3 coding sequence is TGTGCCAGCAGTTACGGGCAGGGGGTACACAATGAGCAGTTCTTC.